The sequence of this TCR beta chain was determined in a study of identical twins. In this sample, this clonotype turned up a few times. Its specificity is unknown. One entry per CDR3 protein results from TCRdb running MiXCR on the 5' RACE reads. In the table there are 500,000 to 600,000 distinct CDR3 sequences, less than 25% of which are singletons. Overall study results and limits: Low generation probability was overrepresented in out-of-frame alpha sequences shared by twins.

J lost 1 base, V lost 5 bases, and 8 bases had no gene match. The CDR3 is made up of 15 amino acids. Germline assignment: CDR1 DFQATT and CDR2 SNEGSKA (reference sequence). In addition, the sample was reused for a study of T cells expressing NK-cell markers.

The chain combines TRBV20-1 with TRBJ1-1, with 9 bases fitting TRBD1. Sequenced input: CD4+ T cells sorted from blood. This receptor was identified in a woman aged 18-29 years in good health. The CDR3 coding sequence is TGCAGTGCTGCCACAGGGGGCAGGGGGAACACTGAAGCTTTCTTT. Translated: CSAATGGRGNTEAFF.